This T cell receptor (beta chain) stems from a study of T-cell reconstitution after alpha-beta-depleted transplantation in children. Unique molecular identifiers were incorporated during preparation of the TCRbeta library. TCRdb re-called the PCR reads through MiXCR, storing one row per CDR3 protein. Found here are under 450,000 distinct CDR3 sequences, about an eighth of them singletons; the top ten hold around 4.1%. This clonotype was counted many times. The specimen comprised PBMCs, sampled from the stem cell graft. The receptor was isolated from a human donor who donated a stem cell graft to a child with Fanconi anemia.

CDR3 sequence (DNA): TGCGCCAGCAGCTGGACAGGGGACGGGTTATCGGCTTTCTTT. Translated: CASSWTGDGLSAFF. The chain combines TRBV5-1 with TRBJ1-1, with 9 nucleotides matching TRBD1. Looked up from germline, CDR1 is SGHRS and CDR2 is YFSETQ. The CDR3 consists of 14 residues. Losses at the gene ends were 3 bases for V and 11 bases for J; bases not matched to a gene: 11.